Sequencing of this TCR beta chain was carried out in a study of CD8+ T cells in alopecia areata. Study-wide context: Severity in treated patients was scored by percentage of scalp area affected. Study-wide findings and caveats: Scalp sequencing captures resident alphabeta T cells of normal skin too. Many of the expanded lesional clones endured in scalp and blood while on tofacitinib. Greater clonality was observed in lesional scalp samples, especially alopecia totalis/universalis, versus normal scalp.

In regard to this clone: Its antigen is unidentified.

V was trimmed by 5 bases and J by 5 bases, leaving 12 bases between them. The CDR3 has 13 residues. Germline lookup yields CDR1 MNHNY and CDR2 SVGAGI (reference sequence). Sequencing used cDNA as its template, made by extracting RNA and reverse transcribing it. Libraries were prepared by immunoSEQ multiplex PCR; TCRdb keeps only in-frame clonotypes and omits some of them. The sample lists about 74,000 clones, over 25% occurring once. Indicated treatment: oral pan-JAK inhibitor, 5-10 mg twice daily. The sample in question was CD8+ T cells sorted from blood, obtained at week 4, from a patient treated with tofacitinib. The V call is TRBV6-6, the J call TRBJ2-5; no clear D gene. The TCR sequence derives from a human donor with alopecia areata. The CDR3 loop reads CASSAFEQETQYF. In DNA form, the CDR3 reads TGTGCCAGCAGTGCCTTTGAGCAGGAGACCCAGTACTTC.